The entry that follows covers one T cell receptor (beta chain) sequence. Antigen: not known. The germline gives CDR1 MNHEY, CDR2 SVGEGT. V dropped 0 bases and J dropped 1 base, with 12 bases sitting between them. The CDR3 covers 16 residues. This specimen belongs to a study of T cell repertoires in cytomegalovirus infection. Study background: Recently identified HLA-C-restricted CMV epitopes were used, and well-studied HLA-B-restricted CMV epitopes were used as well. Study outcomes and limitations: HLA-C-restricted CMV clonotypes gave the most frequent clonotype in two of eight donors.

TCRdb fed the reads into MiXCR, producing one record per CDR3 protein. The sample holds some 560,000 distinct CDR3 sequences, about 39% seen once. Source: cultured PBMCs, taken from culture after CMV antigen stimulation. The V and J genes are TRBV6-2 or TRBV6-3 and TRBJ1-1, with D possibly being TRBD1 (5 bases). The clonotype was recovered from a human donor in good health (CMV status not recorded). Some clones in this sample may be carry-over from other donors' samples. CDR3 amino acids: CASSYSSGDPNTEAFF. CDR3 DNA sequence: TGTGCCAGCAGTTACTCGAGCGGGGACCCGAACACTGAAGCTTTCTTT.